Sequencing of this TCR beta chain was carried out in a study of monozygotic twins with inflammatory bowel disease. The CDR3 consists of 15 residues. Germline CDR1 reads DFQATT; CDR2 reads SNEGSKA (reference sequence). TCRdb reprocessed the 5' RACE reads, with one entry per CDR3 protein and no DNA. The sample totals 300,000 to 350,000 distinct CDR3 sequences. Concerning this clonotype itself: Its antigen is not known.

Regarding the study as a whole: Among IBD patients, TCRbeta diversity (inverse Simpson) was lower than in healthy co-twins. Relative clonotype sharing with others was diminished in IBD patients versus healthy twins, particularly with disease activity.

This sequence was found in a human donor with ulcerative colitis or Crohn's disease, or a healthy co-twin of an affected twin (not recorded which). V is TRBV20-1 and J is TRBJ2-3; TCRdb reports TRBD2, a call that lacks DNA to check it against. Specimen: blood. CDR3: CSASPSGAWGDTQYF.